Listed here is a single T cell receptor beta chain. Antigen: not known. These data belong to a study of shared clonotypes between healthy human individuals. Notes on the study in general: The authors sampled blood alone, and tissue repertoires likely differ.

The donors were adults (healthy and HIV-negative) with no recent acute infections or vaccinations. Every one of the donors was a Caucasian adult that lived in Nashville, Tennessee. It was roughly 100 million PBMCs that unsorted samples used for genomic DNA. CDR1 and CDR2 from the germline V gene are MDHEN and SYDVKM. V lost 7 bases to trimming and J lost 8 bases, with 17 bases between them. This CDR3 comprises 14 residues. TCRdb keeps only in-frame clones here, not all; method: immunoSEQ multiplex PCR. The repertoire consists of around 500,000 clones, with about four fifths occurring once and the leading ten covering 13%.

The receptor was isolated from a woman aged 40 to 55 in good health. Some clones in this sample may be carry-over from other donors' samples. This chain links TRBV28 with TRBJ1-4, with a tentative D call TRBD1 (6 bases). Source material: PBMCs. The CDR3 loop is CASTSGQIREKLFF. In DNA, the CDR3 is TGTGCCAGCACCTCTGGACAGATCCGAGAAAAACTGTTTTTT.